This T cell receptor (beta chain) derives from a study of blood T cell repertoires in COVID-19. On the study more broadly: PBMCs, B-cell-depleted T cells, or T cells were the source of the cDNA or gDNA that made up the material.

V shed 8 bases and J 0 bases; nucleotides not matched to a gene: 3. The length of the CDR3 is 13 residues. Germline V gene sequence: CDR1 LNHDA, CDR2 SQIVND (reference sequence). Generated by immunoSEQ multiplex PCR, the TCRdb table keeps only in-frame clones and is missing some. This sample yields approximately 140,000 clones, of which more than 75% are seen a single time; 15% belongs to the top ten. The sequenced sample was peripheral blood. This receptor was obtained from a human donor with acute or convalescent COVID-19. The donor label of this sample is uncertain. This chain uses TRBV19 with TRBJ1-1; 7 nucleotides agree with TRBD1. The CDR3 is CASVGTVNTEAFF. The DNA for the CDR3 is TGTGCCAGTGTGGGGACAGTGAACACTGAAGCTTTCTTT.